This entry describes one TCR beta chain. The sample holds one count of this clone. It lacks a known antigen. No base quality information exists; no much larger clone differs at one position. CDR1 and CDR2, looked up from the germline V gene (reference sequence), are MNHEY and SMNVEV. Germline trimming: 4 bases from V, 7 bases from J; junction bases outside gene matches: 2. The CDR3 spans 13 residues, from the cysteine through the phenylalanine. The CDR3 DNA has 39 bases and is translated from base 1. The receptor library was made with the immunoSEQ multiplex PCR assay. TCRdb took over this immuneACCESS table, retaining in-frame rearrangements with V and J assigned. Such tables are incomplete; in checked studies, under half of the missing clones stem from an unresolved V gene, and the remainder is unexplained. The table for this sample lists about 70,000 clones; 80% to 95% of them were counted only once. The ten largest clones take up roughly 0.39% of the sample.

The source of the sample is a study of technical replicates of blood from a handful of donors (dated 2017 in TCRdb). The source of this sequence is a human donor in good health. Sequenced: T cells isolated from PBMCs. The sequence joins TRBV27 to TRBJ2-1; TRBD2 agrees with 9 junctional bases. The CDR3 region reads CASSWTSVNEQFF. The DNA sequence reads TGTGCCAGCAGTTGGACTAGCGTTAATGAGCAGTTCTTC.